The rows below give T cell receptor beta chains drawn from one sample of a study of response to subunit inactivated influenza vaccine. TCRdb passed the RT-PCR reads through MiXCR, listing each CDR3 protein once. The profile shows about 540,000 distinct CDR3 sequences, approximately 22% of them singletons. The sample was also reused in another study, on T cells expressing NK-cell markers.

The sample here was CD4+ T cells sorted from PBMCs, taken roughly 12 days after vaccination. The source is a man in his forties or fifties who received an inactivated influenza vaccine. The CDR3 runs from the conserved cysteine through the conserved F or W. A D gene is named only where the DNA matches it firmly. Clone size, where shown, is once, few, many, or a class for clones that have expanded.

DNA: TGTGCCAGCAGACCCCTTATCGGGGGGAGCTACGGAGATACGCAGTATTTT
CDR3: CASRPLIGGSYGDTQYF
size: -
V: TRBV12-3/TRBV12-4
D: TRBD2
J: TRBJ2-3

DNA: TGTGCCAGCAGCTTAGTTATAGTTACTAGCGGCTACGAGCAGTACTTC
CDR3: CASSLVIVTSGYEQYF
size: once
V: TRBV7-9
D: TRBD2
J: TRBJ2-7

DNA: TGTGCCAGCAGTCACCCCCAGGGTACTAGCGGTCCACACCGACAAGAGACCCAGTACTTC
CDR3: CASSHPQGTSGPHRQETQYF
size: -
V: TRBV2
D: TRBD2
J: TRBJ2-5

DNA: TGTGCCAGCAGTTACGGTCTTGCGGGAGGGAACAATGAGCAGTTCTTC
CDR3: CASSYGLAGGNNEQFF
size: few
V: TRBV6-5
D: TRBD2
J: TRBJ2-1

DNA: TGTGCCACCAGCAACCAGAGATCAGGCCTCTCCTACGAGCAGTACTTC
CDR3: CATSNQRSGLSYEQYF
size: few
V: TRBV15
D: -
J: TRBJ2-7

DNA: TGTGCCTGGAGTGTACAACACAATGAGCAGTTCTTC
CDR3: CAWSVQHNEQFF
size: -
V: TRBV30
D: -
J: TRBJ2-1

DNA: TGTGCCAGCAGCGTATCAGGGCGCACAGATACGCAGTATTTT
CDR3: CASSVSGRTDTQYF
size: few
V: TRBV9
D: -
J: TRBJ2-3

DNA: TGTGCCAGCAGCTTATTTAGCCAGAACACTGAAGCTTTCTTT
CDR3: CASSLFSQNTEAFF
size: few
V: TRBV7-9
D: -
J: TRBJ1-1

DNA: TGCGCCAGCAGCCAAGTGTCAGCGGGAGGGTACAATGAGCAGTTCTTC
CDR3: CASSQVSAGGYNEQFF
size: few
V: TRBV4-3
D: TRBD2
J: TRBJ2-1

DNA: TGTGCCACACACCCCGGGACAGGGGGCTATGGCTACACCTTC
CDR3: CATHPGTGGYGYTF
size: few
V: TRBV10-3
D: TRBD1
J: TRBJ1-2

DNA: TGCGCCAGCAGCCAAGCCCCTTCGACAGCAACTAATGAAAAACTGTTTTTT
CDR3: CASSQAPSTATNEKLFF
size: -
V: TRBV4-1
D: -
J: TRBJ1-4

DNA: TGCAGCGCGGGGGCTAGCGGGAGTGATGAGCAGTTCTTC
CDR3: CSAGASGSDEQFF
size: -
V: TRBV29-1
D: TRBD2
J: TRBJ2-1

DNA: TGTGCCAGCAGCTTAGATGGCTGGGCTACTAATCAGCCCCAGCATTTT
CDR3: CASSLDGWATNQPQHF
size: few
V: TRBV11-2
D: -
J: TRBJ1-5

DNA: TGTGCCACCAGCAGAGATCTTCAAAACACCGGGGAGCTGTTTTTT
CDR3: CATSRDLQNTGELFF
size: -
V: TRBV15
D: -
J: TRBJ2-2

DNA: TGTGCCAGCAGCCGCGGGCCCCACTACGAGCAGTACTTC
CDR3: CASSRGPHYEQYF
size: few
V: TRBV28
D: -
J: TRBJ2-7

DNA: TGTGCCAGTAGAAGCGGGAGGAACCCCTACAATGAGCAGTTCTTC
CDR3: CASRSGRNPYNEQFF
size: -
V: TRBV3-1
D: TRBD2
J: TRBJ2-1

DNA: TGTGCCATCAGTGACCCCGGACTAGCGGAGTTTGGGGATACGCAGTATTTT
CDR3: CAISDPGLAEFGDTQYF
size: -
V: TRBV10-3
D: TRBD2
J: TRBJ2-3

DNA: TGTGCTAGCAGCTTAGAACGGGGCACCGGGGAGCTGTTTTTT
CDR3: CASSLERGTGELFF
size: few
V: TRBV7-7
D: -
J: TRBJ2-2

DNA: TGTGCCAGCAGTGGTAGCGGGGGGGATGCGTCCGGGGAGCTGTTTTTT
CDR3: CASSGSGGDASGELFF
size: -
V: TRBV25-1
D: TRBD2
J: TRBJ2-2

DNA: TGTGCCAGCAGTTACACCCCTCTACTAGCGGGGGGGACAGATACGCAGTATTTT
CDR3: CASSYTPLLAGGTDTQYF
size: -
V: TRBV6-5
D: TRBD2
J: TRBJ2-3

DNA: TGTGCCAGCAGCGTAGGTCTGGGCTACAATGAGCAGTTCTTC
CDR3: CASSVGLGYNEQFF
size: few
V: TRBV9
D: -
J: TRBJ2-1

DNA: TGTGCCACCAGTGACCCCTCAGCGGCCCCCTACAATGAGCAGTTCTTC
CDR3: CATSDPSAAPYNEQFF
size: many
V: TRBV24-1
D: -
J: TRBJ2-1

DNA: TGTGCCAGCAGTTGGGCCGGGACAGGGGTCGGGACCCAGCATTTT
CDR3: CASSWAGTGVGTQHF
size: -
V: TRBV27
D: TRBD1
J: TRBJ1-5

DNA: TGTGCCAGCAGCTTAGCCGCGGGAGCCCAAGAGACCCAGTACTTC
CDR3: CASSLAAGAQETQYF
size: many
V: TRBV7-9
D: TRBD2
J: TRBJ2-5

DNA: TGTGCCAGCAGGAGCACAGAAAACGAGCAGTACTTC
CDR3: CASRSTENEQYF
size: -
V: TRBV28
D: -
J: TRBJ2-7

DNA: TGTGCCAGCAGCCCCGGGACAGGTTGGGAAAAACTGTTTTTT
CDR3: CASSPGTGWEKLFF
size: -
V: TRBV7-9
D: TRBD1
J: TRBJ1-4

DNA: TGTGCCAGCAGCCTCGGACTAGCGGGAGGTGGCAATGAGCAGTTCTTC
CDR3: CASSLGLAGGGNEQFF
size: many
V: TRBV7-3
D: TRBD2
J: TRBJ2-1

DNA: TGTGCCAGCAGCTTAATCTCGGGGGGGGCCTATGAGCAGTTCTTC
CDR3: CASSLISGGAYEQFF
size: -
V: TRBV7-2
D: TRBD2
J: TRBJ2-1

DNA: TGTGCCAGCAGCCCATCTAGCACAGATACGCAGTATTTT
CDR3: CASSPSSTDTQYF
size: many
V: TRBV7-2
D: -
J: TRBJ2-3

DNA: TGCAGCCCAGAAGAATACAATGAGCAGTTCTTC
CDR3: CSPEEYNEQFF
size: -
V: TRBV20-1
D: -
J: TRBJ2-1

DNA: TGTGCCAGCAGTTTAAGTAAGGGATATGGCTACACCTTC
CDR3: CASSLSKGYGYTF
size: -
V: TRBV7-3
D: -
J: TRBJ1-2

DNA: TGTGCCAGCAGCTCACCGAGGAGGAGCGATAAAGGAAACATTCAGTACTTC
CDR3: CASSSPRRSDKGNIQYF
size: -
V: TRBV13
D: -
J: TRBJ2-4

DNA: TGCAGCGTGAGTCAAAGGGCGACCACTGAAGCTTTCTTT
CDR3: CSVSQRATTEAFF
size: -
V: TRBV29-1
D: -
J: TRBJ1-1

DNA: TGCAGTGCCGAACCGGGTCAAGGGGTAGCGGGAGGACCTTCACGAGATACGCAGTATTTT
CDR3: CSAEPGQGVAGGPSRDTQYF
size: few
V: TRBV20-1
D: TRBD2
J: TRBJ2-3

DNA: TGTGCCAGCAGCAGGAGCTCAACGGCCGAGCAGTACTTC
CDR3: CASSRSSTAEQYF
size: many
V: TRBV14
D: -
J: TRBJ2-7

DNA: TGTGCCATCAGTGGAGACAGGGCCGGCTCTGGGGCCAACGTCCTGACTTTC
CDR3: CAISGDRAGSGANVLTF
size: -
V: TRBV10-3
D: TRBD1
J: TRBJ2-6

DNA: TGTGCCAGCAGTTTCCTTTCTAGCGGAGCCCGGCACGAGACCCAGTACTTC
CDR3: CASSFLSSGARHETQYF
size: -
V: TRBV27
D: TRBD2
J: TRBJ2-5

DNA: TGCGCCAGCAGCGCCCTTACAGGGGGCGGCACCGGGGAGCTGTTTTTT
CDR3: CASSALTGGGTGELFF
size: -
V: TRBV5-1
D: TRBD1
J: TRBJ2-2

DNA: TGTGCCAGCAGCTACCTCGGAGGGATTTTAGAAGGAATGAACACTGAAGCTTTCTTT
CDR3: CASSYLGGILEGMNTEAFF
size: few
V: TRBV5-6
D: -
J: TRBJ1-1

DNA: TGTGCCAGCAGCTATGGGACCCTTGGCTACACCTTC
CDR3: CASSYGTLGYTF
size: -
V: TRBV12-3/TRBV12-4
D: -
J: TRBJ1-2

DNA: TGTGCCAGCAGTTACTGGGGCGGACATCTTACATATGGCTACACCTTC
CDR3: CASSYWGGHLTYGYTF
size: -
V: TRBV6-2/TRBV6-3
D: -
J: TRBJ1-2

DNA: TGTGCCAGCAGCTTGGGGGCGGGGGCCTATGGCTACACCTTC
CDR3: CASSLGAGAYGYTF
size: few
V: TRBV5-4
D: -
J: TRBJ1-2

DNA: TGTGCCACCAGTGACGTGGGCAGGGGGACAGGGTACAATGAGCAGTTCTTC
CDR3: CATSDVGRGTGYNEQFF
size: few
V: TRBV24-1
D: TRBD1
J: TRBJ2-1

DNA: TGCGCCAGCAGCCCGGGGGCGACAGGGGGCTACGAGCAGTACTTC
CDR3: CASSPGATGGYEQYF
size: -
V: TRBV5-1
D: TRBD1
J: TRBJ2-7

DNA: TGTGCCAGCAGTTTGCAGGGGGCTAACACCGGGGAGCTGTTTTTT
CDR3: CASSLQGANTGELFF
size: few
V: TRBV12-3/TRBV12-4
D: TRBD1
J: TRBJ2-2

DNA: TGCAGTGCTAGTTTGGCAAGTTCGAACACTGAAGCTTTCTTT
CDR3: CSASLASSNTEAFF
size: few
V: TRBV20-1
D: -
J: TRBJ1-1

DNA: TGCAGTGCTAGCGCTCCCGTCGGGGAGCAGCCCCAGCATTTT
CDR3: CSASAPVGEQPQHF
size: few
V: TRBV20-1
D: -
J: TRBJ1-5

DNA: TGTGCCAGCAGCAACAGGGTGCATCAGCCCCAGCATTTT
CDR3: CASSNRVHQPQHF
size: -
V: TRBV6-6
D: -
J: TRBJ1-5

DNA: TGCAGTGCTAGAGATGACAGGGGGTATGGCTACACCTTC
CDR3: CSARDDRGYGYTF
size: few
V: TRBV20-1
D: TRBD1
J: TRBJ1-2

DNA: TGCGCCAGCAGCCAAGAAACAGGAAGTATCTACGAGCAGTACTTC
CDR3: CASSQETGSIYEQYF
size: -
V: TRBV4-1
D: -
J: TRBJ2-7

DNA: TGCTGTGCTAGCAAAACCCGGGACAGGGTCCACAATGAGCAGTTCTTC
CDR3: CCASKTRDRVHNEQFF
size: -
V: TRBV20-1
D: TRBD1
J: TRBJ2-1

DNA: TGTGCCAGCAGTTCTGGGCGGGGCGAGCAGTACTTC
CDR3: CASSSGRGEQYF
size: few
V: TRBV25-1
D: -
J: TRBJ2-7

DNA: TGTGCCAGCGAACAGGTCCGGGGGAAGACTGAAGCTTTCTTT
CDR3: CASEQVRGKTEAFF
size: few
V: TRBV28
D: -
J: TRBJ1-1

DNA: TGTGCCAGCAGCTTGGGGGTCGGGGCCAACGTCCTGACTTTC
CDR3: CASSLGVGANVLTF
size: -
V: TRBV7-2
D: -
J: TRBJ2-6